The 28 T cell receptor beta chains below all came from one sample that was sequenced in a study of blood T cells in healthy people across ages. Next came a second PCR, run for about 6 to 11 cycles, which used a sample-barcoded 5' primer along with a J-beta primer mix. TCRdb analysed the 5' RACE reads with MiXCR anew, one entry per CDR3 protein. The sample consists of about 1.7 million distinct CDR3 sequences, roughly 27% of them appearing once. The sequenced sample consisted of blood. These receptors all stem from a woman in her 30s in good health.

The genes are TRBV15 and TRBJ2-3; D possibly corresponds to TRBD1 (6 bases). Germline CDR1 reads LNHNV; CDR2 reads YYDKDF (reference sequence). Trimming removed 3 bases at V and 3 bases at J, with 13 bases between. This CDR3 is built from 15 residues. CDR3 region: CATSRTGRGTDTQYF. The CDR3 DNA is TGTGCCACCAGCAGGACCGGAAGGGGGACAGATACGCAGTATTTT.

CDR3 nucleotides: TGCGCCAGCAGCCAAGAAGAGTCCCCTGGGGATGAGCAGTACTTC. Translation gives CASSQEESPGDEQYF. The gene calls are TRBV4-1 and TRBJ2-1; D not resolved. The better agreement between TRBJ2-7 and the DNA end casts doubt on the J call. The germline gives CDR1 MGHRA, CDR2 YSYEKL. There are 15 residues in the CDR3.

This clonotype was observed many times. This chain connects TRBV20-1 to TRBJ1-1; a possible D gene is TRBD1 (6 bases). The CDR3 is 12 residues long. The V end was cut by 1 base, the J end by 8 bases, with 11 bases between. Per germline, CDR1 DFQATT and CDR2 SNEGSKA (reference sequence). CDR3 nucleotides: TGCAGTGCTAGAGCCCCCCAGGGGGAAGCTTTCTTT. Its protein product is CSARAPQGEAFF.

The chain uses TRBV2 and TRBJ1-2; possibly TRBD1 for D (6 bases). V was trimmed by 5 bases and J by 8 bases, leaving 12 bases between them. The length of the CDR3 is 12 residues. Germline CDR1 SNHLY, CDR2 FYNNEI. The CDR3: CASSKGGLGYTF. Here the CDR3 DNA reads TGTGCCAGCAGTAAAGGGGGATTGGGCTACACCTTC.

As for this clonotype: A much larger clone differs by one base, so this may be a read error. The V gene is TRBV9, the J gene TRBJ1-2; D is unresolved. The CDR3 extends over 14 amino acids. Germline V lookup: CDR1 SGDLS, CDR2 YYNGEE. CDR3 nucleotide sequence: TGTGCCGGCAGCGTAGATGGCCCCCTCTATGGCTACACCTTC. It translates to CAGSVDGPLYGYTF.

The rearrangement links TRBV10-3 to TRBJ2-1; a possible D gene is TRBD1 (5 bases). V was clipped by 8 bases and J by 10 bases, with 15 bases between them. The CDR3 sequence is 12 residues long. CDR1 is ENHRY and CDR2 is SYGVKD in the germline V gene. CDR3 DNA: TGTGCCATCGGGCAGGGTAGTCCCGAGCAGTTCTTC. Its translation is CAIGQGSPEQFF.

This clonotype was observed a few times. This chain joins TRBV20-1 and TRBJ2-1, with TRBD1 identical over 7 bases. CDR1 DFQATT and CDR2 SNEGSKA come from the germline V gene (reference sequence). The CDR3 is made up of 15 amino acids. After removal of 5 bases from V and 0 bases from J, the junction contained 7 bases not matched to a gene. CDR3 sequence (DNA): TGCAGTGCTGTTACAGGGGAGAGCTCCTACAATGAGCAGTTCTTC. Its translation is CSAVTGESSYNEQFF.

This clonotype was seen a handful of times. The chain uses TRBV20-1 and TRBJ2-3; 7 bases align to TRBD2. The ends lost 7 bases at V and 6 bases at J; junction bases unmatched: 7. The germline V gene encodes CDR1 DFQATT and CDR2 SNEGSKA (reference sequence). This CDR3 contains 12 residues. As DNA, the CDR3 is TGCAGTGTGGCGGGAGACTCGGATACGCAGTATTTT. Translated, it gives CSVAGDSDTQYF.

This rearrangement joins TRBV5-1 to TRBJ2-1; 8 nucleotides agree with TRBD1. Trimming removed 3 bases from V and 10 bases from J; junction bases left unmatched: 12. Per the germline V gene, CDR1 is SGHRS and CDR2 is YFSETQ. The CDR3 is made up of 15 amino acids. Written as DNA, the CDR3 is TGCGCCAGCAGCTCGCCGGGACAGGTGGCATACGAGCAGTTCTTC. Translated, it gives CASSSPGQVAYEQFF.

This clonotype has just one count. The rearrangement links TRBV6-5 to TRBJ1-4, with TRBD1 as a possible D gene (5 bases). Germline V gives CDR1 MNHEY, CDR2 SVGAGI. V was cut by 2 bases and J by 7 bases, with 23 bases left in between. This CDR3 region has 18 residues. The CDR3 nucleotides are TGTGCCAGCAGTTACGGTAGCCGGGGGTCCAGGAATAGTGAAAAACTGTTTTTT. Translation: CASSYGSRGSRNSEKLFF.

V and J are TRBV6-5 and TRBJ2-3, with TRBD2 matching over 10 bases. The V gene end was trimmed by 4 bases and the J gene end by 1 base; junction bases not matched to a gene: 11. CDR3 size: 18 residues. Germline assignment: CDR1 MNHEY and CDR2 SVGAGI. The CDR3 DNA sequence: TGTGCCAGCAGTTGGGGGCGGGCTAGCGGGAGTCGCACAGATACGCAGTATTTT. Protein product: CASSWGRASGSRTDTQYF.

Only a few counts were recorded for this clonotype. The chain carries TRBV12-3 or TRBV12-4 and TRBJ2-1, with TRBD2 identical over 13 bases. Germline trimming cut 6 bases from V and 8 bases from J; bases unmatched to any gene: 4. This CDR3 comprises 14 residues. Written as DNA, the CDR3 is TGTGCCAGCAGACTAGCGGGGGGGCTCTATGAGCAGTTCTTC. This translates into CASRLAGGLYEQFF.

This chain uses TRBV4-1 with TRBJ1-4; D gene ambiguous. Germline V gene sequence: CDR1 MGHRA, CDR2 YSYEKL. CDR3 size: 15 residues. V was shortened by 4 bases and J by 4 bases, with 13 bases between the two germline ends. CDR3 in amino acids: CASSRQRDGNEKLFF. CDR3 nucleotides: TGCGCCAGCAGCCGCCAGAGGGATGGTAATGAAAAACTGTTTTTT.

The CDR3 here is CSVPGAGAEDYGYTF. The CDR3 DNA is TGCAGTGTCCCAGGGGCGGGGGCCGAAGACTATGGCTACACCTTC. The chain is built from TRBV20-1 and TRBJ1-2, with a possible D match to TRBD1 (6 bases). V lost 7 bases and J 3 bases, leaving 21 bases between the germline ends. CDR3 length equals 15 residues. Germline V lookup: CDR1 DFQATT, CDR2 SNEGSKA (reference sequence).

This clonotype has only a few counts. The chain is built from TRBV2 and TRBJ1-4; TRBD1 matches 8 bases. The J segment lost 11 bases and the V segment lost 6 bases, leaving 11 bases of the junction unmatched. Germline V gene sequence: CDR1 SNHLY, CDR2 FYNNEI. This CDR3 has 14 residues. The CDR3 loop is CASSEDRERWKLFF. In nucleotides, the CDR3 is TGTGCCAGCAGCGAGGACAGGGAACGTTGGAAACTGTTTTTT.

The chain joins TRBV18 to TRBJ2-7; D might be TRBD2 (5 bases). The CDR3 spans 17 residues. Germline-derived CDR1 and CDR2 are KGHSH and LQKENI. The V end was cut by 6 bases, the J end by 0 bases, with 21 bases between. CDR3 DNA: TGTGCCAGCTCTCTCCGAGCTAAAGCGGAGGACTCCTACGAGCAGTACTTC. Amino acids: CASSLRAKAEDSYEQYF.

On this clonotype: This sequence may be a read error, since a much larger clone differs from it by one base. This chain links TRBV15 with TRBJ2-6, with a weak D call TRBD2 (7 bases). Germline values: CDR1 LNHNV, CDR2 YYDKDF (reference sequence). This CDR3 has 17 residues. CDR3 amino acids: CATSRERGGAGANVRTF. CDR3 DNA: TGTGCCACCAGCAGAGAGCGCGGGGGCGCTGGGGCCAACGTCCGGACTTTC.

This clonotype was picked up a small number of times. J is TRBJ2-7 and V is TRBV4-2, with TRBD2 as a possible D gene (5 bases). This CDR3 has 15 residues. Germline-derived CDR1 and CDR2 are LGHNA and YNFKEQ. V dropped 4 bases and J dropped 1 base, with 14 bases sitting between them. CDR3 in amino acids: CASSPSQAVSYEQYF. The CDR3 bases are TGTGCCAGCAGCCCCTCCCAAGCGGTGTCCTACGAGCAGTACTTC.

This clonotype was detected ten times or more. The chain is built from TRBV4-1 and TRBJ1-2; TRBD1 matches at 9 bases. Germline CDR1 and CDR2: MGHRA and YSYEKL. The CDR3 contains 15 residues. V gave up 2 bases and J gave up 4 bases; unmatched junction bases: 5. CDR3 sequence reads: CASSQQTGGGYGYTF. CDR3 nucleotide sequence: TGCGCCAGCAGCCAACAGACAGGGGGAGGCTATGGCTACACCTTC.

The chain combines TRBV5-1 with TRBJ1-2, with 7 bases aligning to TRBD1. Unmatched junction bases numbered 7, after V lost 3 bases and J lost 5 bases. The CDR3 length is 14 residues. Looked up from germline, CDR1 is SGHRS and CDR2 is YFSETQ. This CDR3 is CASSSGEGAYGYTF. CDR3 bases: TGCGCCAGCAGCTCTGGGGAGGGGGCGTATGGCTACACCTTC.

V is TRBV2 and J is TRBJ1-2; a weak D match, TRBD1 (6 bases). V shed 4 bases and J shed 4 bases, with 16 bases lying between them. The germline V gene has CDR1 SNHLY and CDR2 FYNNEI. The CDR3 is 15 amino acids. CDR3: CASSGTGQSGYGYTF. As DNA, the CDR3 is TGTGCCAGCAGTGGAACAGGGCAGTCAGGCTATGGCTACACCTTC.

On this clonotype itself: One end of the junction does not line up with germline, which may come from a read error. This chain uses TRBV27 with TRBJ2-7; D is undetermined. The CDR3 is made up of 13 amino acids. CDR1 is MNHEY and CDR2 is SMNVEV in the germline V gene (reference sequence). The CDR3 DNA reads as TGTGTCAGCAGTTTACAACACTGGGACGAGCAGTACTTC. Translating it yields CVSSLQHWDEQYF.

There are many counts of this clonotype. The V call is TRBV10-3, the J call TRBJ2-7; a possible D gene is TRBD1 (5 bases). V lost 4 bases to trimming and J lost 5 bases, with 15 bases between them. Germline CDR1 is ENHRY and CDR2 is SYGVKD. This CDR3 comprises 14 residues. The CDR3 loop reads CAISGTGTLDEQYF. DNA of the CDR3: TGTGCCATCAGTGGCACAGGTACTCTGGACGAGCAGTACTTC.

This clonotype was seen a handful of times. This chain links TRBV7-2 with TRBJ2-3, with D possibly being TRBD1 (6 bases). CDR3 length: 15 amino acids. CDR1 and CDR2 (germline): SGHTA, FQGNSA. Trimming cost V 5 bases and J 0 bases, with 12 bases left between them. The CDR3 sequence is CASSKWTVSTDTQYF. CDR3 nucleotide sequence: TGTGCCAGCAGCAAATGGACAGTCAGCACAGATACGCAGTATTTT.

This sequence joins TRBV7-2 and TRBJ2-5, with 7 bases aligning to TRBD2. With 5 bases clipped from V and 2 bases from J, the junction kept 8 bases outside the gene matches. The CDR3 length is 15 residues. CDR1 and CDR2 from the germline V gene are SGHTA and FQGNSA. For the CDR3, the DNA is TGTGCCAGCAGCCAGCAGCGGGGTGGGCAAGAGACCCAGTACTTC. Protein product: CASSQQRGGQETQYF.

A few counts support this clonotype. The chain combines TRBV12-3 or TRBV12-4 with TRBJ2-6, with 9 bases aligning to TRBD2. V shed 6 bases and J 2 bases; nucleotides not matched to a gene: 14. This CDR3 has 19 residues. The DNA of the CDR3 is TGTGCCAGCAGGGATAGCGGGAGAGTGGTGTTGGCTGGGGCCAACGTCCTGACTTTC. Its protein is CASRDSGRVVLAGANVLTF.

This clonotype has ten or more counts. The genes are TRBV7-9 and TRBJ2-5; 13 nucleotides line up with TRBD2. The CDR3 length is 16 residues. V lost 5 bases to trimming and J lost 5 bases; unmatched junction nucleotides: 8. Germline V lookup: CDR1 SEHNR, CDR2 FQNEAQ (reference sequence). The CDR3 nucleotides are TGTGCCAGCAGCATCCCACTAGCGGGGGGGTTTGAGACCCAGTACTTC. It encodes CASSIPLAGGFETQYF. Full variable domain (rest looked up from reference TRBV7-9 and TRBJ2-5): DTGVSQNPRHKITKRGQNVTFRCDPISEHNRLYWYRQTLGQGPEFLTYFQNEAQLEKSRLLSDRFSAERPKGSFSTLEIQRTEQGDSAMYLCASSIPLAGGFETQYFGPGTRLLVL.

This clonotype occurred many times. The V and J genes are TRBV30 and TRBJ1-2, with unresolved D. The CDR3 is made up of 12 amino acids. The V gene's germline CDR1 is GTSNPN and CDR2 SVGIG (reference sequence). Trimming removed 0 bases from V and 4 bases from J, with 6 bases in between. This CDR3 reads CAWSVHTYGYTF. DNA for the CDR3: TGTGCCTGGAGTGTACATACCTATGGCTACACCTTC.